The clone carrying this TCR beta chain was seen a few times. The target antigen is unknown. The ends lost 5 bases at V and 1 base at J; junction bases unmatched: 6. Germline V CDR1 and CDR2: SGHTA, FQGNSA. CDR3 length equals 16 residues. This sample is drawn from a study of Graves' ophthalmopathy and Graves' hyperthyroidism. Study-wide context: Peripheral blood was collected at initial diagnosis, before any treatment. Findings of the study overall: Sensitivity reached less than 71% and specificity approximately 72% when the model predicted ophthalmopathy progression.

Investigators amplified TCR beta CDR3 regions from RNA transcripts. HTBI-primed first-round RT-PCR preceded second-round multiplex PCR. TCRdb re-derived calls from the multiplex PCR reads in MiXCR, one entry per CDR3 protein. The sample lists about 700,000 distinct CDR3 sequences; 35% to 50% were seen once. Ineligible for inclusion were patients with other autoimmune diseases, uncontrolled infections, pregnancy or lactation. Diagnoses were established from clinical symptoms, serum thyroxine, TRAb, thyroid ultrasound and orbital computed tomography. The TCR sequence derives from an adult man with Graves' ophthalmopathy. Sequenced input: peripheral blood. The gene calls are TRBV7-2 and TRBJ2-5, with TRBD2 matching 11 bases. CDR3 residues: CASSQASGGPQETQYF. CDR3 coding DNA: TGTGCCAGCAGCCAAGCTAGCGGGGGGCCCCAAGAGACCCAGTACTTC. The whole variable domain, remainder taken from reference TRBV7-2 and TRBJ2-5, is GAGVSQSPSNKVTEKGKDVELRCDPISGHTALYWYRQSLGQGLEFLIYFQGNSAPDKSGLPSDRFSAERTGGSVSTLTIQRTQQEDSAVYLCASSQASGGPQETQYFGPGTRLLVL.